This TCR beta chain was sequenced in a study of T cell responses to AZD1222 COVID-19 vaccine. Findings of the study overall: Most donors were white British, females outnumbered males, and clonal diversity was possibly underestimated. After two AZD1222 doses, spike-specific TCR breadth and depth rose versus day 0. Researchers took repertoire samples only after the peak T cell response had come.

As regards this clone: Its matching antigen is unknown.

Per germline, CDR1 SGDLS and CDR2 YYNGEE. V lost 3 bases and J lost 2, with 14 bases in between. This CDR3 spans 15 amino acids. Libraries were prepared by immunoSEQ multiplex PCR; TCRdb keeps only in-frame clonotypes and omits some of them. The table lists 150,000 or so clones, approximately 94% of them singletons. The receptor was derived from an adult who received the AZD1222 COVID-19 vaccine. This specimen consisted of peripheral blood, obtained 28 days after the second AZD1222 dose. This chain joins TRBV9 and TRBJ1-1, with a weak D call TRBD1 (6 bases). The chain's CDR3 is CASSASGTPNTEAFF. The CDR3 DNA sequence: TGTGCCAGCAGCGCCTCCGGGACACCAAACACTGAAGCTTTCTTT.